Sequencing of this T cell receptor beta chain was carried out in a study of cytomegalovirus exposure and HLA in healthy donors. Primers included in the PCR were 60 Vbeta and 13 Jbeta primers. TCRdb's table, derived via immunoSEQ multiplex PCR, lists solely in-frame clones and lacks some. The sample yields more than 100,000 clones, roughly 80% seen once. This CDR3 is 16 amino acids long. V lost 9 bases and J lost 0; bases outside the gene matches: 13. Per the germline V gene, CDR1 is LNHDA and CDR2 is SQIVND (reference sequence). This receptor was obtained from a man between 25 and 39 years old in good health and CMV-seronegative. Material for sequencing was PBMCs. This chain connects TRBV19 to TRBJ2-7; TRBD1 matches at 8 bases. CDR3 DNA: TGTGCCAGCCCTGACAGGGGTAATTGGTTCTCCTACGAGCAGTACTTC. This translates into CASPDRGNWFSYEQYF.